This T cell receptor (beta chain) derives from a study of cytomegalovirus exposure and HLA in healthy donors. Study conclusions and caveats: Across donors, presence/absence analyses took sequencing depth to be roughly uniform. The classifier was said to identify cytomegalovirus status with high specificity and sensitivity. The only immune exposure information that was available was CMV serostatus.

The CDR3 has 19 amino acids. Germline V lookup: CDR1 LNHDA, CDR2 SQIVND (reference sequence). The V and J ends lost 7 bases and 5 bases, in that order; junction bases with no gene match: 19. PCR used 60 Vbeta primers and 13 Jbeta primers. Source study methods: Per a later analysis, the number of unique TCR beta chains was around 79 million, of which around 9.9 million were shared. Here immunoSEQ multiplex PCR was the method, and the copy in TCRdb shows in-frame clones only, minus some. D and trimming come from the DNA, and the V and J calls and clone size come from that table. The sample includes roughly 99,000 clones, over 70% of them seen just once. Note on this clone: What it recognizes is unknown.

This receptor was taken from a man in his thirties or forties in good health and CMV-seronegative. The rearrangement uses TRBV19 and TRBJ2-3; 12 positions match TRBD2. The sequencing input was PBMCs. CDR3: CASTGDASGRALVEDTQYF. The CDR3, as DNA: TGTGCCAGTACAGGGGACGCTAGCGGGAGGGCCCTCGTGGAAGATACGCAGTATTTT. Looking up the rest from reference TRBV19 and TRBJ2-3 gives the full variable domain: DGGITQSPKYLFRKEGQNVTLSCEQNLNHDAMYWYRQDPGQGLRLIYYSQIVNDFQKGDIAEGYSVSREKKESFPLTVTSAQKNPTAFYLCASTGDASGRALVEDTQYFGPGTRLTVL.